This T cell receptor beta chain comes out of a study of CD4 T cells in relation to SARS-CoV-2 and coronaviruses. Unexposed donor CD4+ T cells date from 2011-2018, before the COVID-19 pandemic. CD4 enrichment then naive enrichment separated naive from memory CD4+ cells. The protocol was immunoSEQ multiplex PCR, while the TCRdb copy is restricted to in-frame clones and leaves out a portion. The sample lists more than 50,000 clones; 86% were seen once. This receptor was taken from a human donor in good health. The sequenced sample was memory CD4+ T cells from PBMCs.

CDR3 loop: CASSTLQGYEQYF. CDR3 in DNA: TGTGCCAGCAGTACCCTGCAAGGGTACGAGCAGTACTTC. The chain links TRBV12-3 or TRBV12-4 to TRBJ2-7; D unclear. Trimming shortened V by 5 bases and J by 4 bases, and 12 bases separated the two germline ends. The CDR3 consists of 13 residues.